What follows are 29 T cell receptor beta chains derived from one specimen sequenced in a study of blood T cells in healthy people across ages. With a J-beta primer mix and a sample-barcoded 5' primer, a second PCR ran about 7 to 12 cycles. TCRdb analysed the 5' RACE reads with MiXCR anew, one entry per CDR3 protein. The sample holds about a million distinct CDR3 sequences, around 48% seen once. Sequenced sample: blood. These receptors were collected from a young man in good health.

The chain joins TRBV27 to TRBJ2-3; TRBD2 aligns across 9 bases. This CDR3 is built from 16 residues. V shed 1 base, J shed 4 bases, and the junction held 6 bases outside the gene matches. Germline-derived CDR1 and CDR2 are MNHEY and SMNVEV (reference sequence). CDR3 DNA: TGTGCCAGCAGTTTATTTGCGGGGGGGCCTCCAGATACGCAGTATTTT. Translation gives CASSLFAGGPPDTQYF.

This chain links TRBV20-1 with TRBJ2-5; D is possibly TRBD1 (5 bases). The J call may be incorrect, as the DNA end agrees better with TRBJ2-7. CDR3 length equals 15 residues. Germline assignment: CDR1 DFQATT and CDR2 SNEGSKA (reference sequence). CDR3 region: CSAKPQTVRGYEQYF. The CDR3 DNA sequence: TGCAGTGCCAAGCCCCAGACAGTAAGGGGCTACGAGCAGTACTTC.

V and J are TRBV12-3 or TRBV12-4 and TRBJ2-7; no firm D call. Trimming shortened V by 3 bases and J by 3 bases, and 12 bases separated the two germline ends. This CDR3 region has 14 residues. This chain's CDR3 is CASSFGILGYEQYF. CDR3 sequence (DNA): TGTGCCAGCAGTTTTGGGATCTTAGGCTACGAGCAGTACTTC.

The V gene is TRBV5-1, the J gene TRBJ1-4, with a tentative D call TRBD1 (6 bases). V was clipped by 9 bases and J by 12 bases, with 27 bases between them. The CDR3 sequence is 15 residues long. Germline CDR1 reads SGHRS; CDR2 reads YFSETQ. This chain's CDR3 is CATRQDSYVGAELFF. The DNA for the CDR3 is TGCGCCACCAGACAGGATTCGTATGTCGGGGCGGAACTGTTTTTT. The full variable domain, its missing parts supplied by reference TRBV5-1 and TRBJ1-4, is KAGVTQTPRYLIKTRGQQVTLSCSPISGHRSVSWYQQTPGQGLQFLFEYFSETQRNKGNFPGRFSGRQFSNSRSEMNVSTLELGDSALYLCATRQDSYVGAELFFGSGTQLSVL.

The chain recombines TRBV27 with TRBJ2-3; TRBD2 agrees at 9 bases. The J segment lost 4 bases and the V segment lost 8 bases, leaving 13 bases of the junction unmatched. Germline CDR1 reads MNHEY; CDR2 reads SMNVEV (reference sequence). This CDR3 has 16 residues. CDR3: CASRDSSGGRADTQYF. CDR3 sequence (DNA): TGTGCCAGCCGTGACTCAAGCGGGGGGAGAGCAGATACGCAGTATTTT.

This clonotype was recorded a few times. The CDR3 nucleotides are TGTGCCAGCAGTTCCGACCGCCCTCTGACAGGGGGCAGAGGAGATACGCAGTATTTT. Its translation: CASSSDRPLTGGRGDTQYF. The J gene is TRBJ2-3, the V gene TRBV27, with 10 bases that match TRBD1. The CDR3 is 19 amino acids. CDR1 MNHEY and CDR2 SMNVEV come from the germline V gene (reference sequence). V was clipped by 4 bases and J by 5 bases; unmatched bases: 18.

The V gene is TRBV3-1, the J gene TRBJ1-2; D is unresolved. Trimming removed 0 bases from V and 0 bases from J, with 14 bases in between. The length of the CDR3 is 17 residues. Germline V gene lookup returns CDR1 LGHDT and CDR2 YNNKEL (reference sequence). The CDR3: CASSQDSISTSNYGYTF. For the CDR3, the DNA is TGTGCCAGCAGCCAAGACTCGATTTCGACTTCTAACTATGGCTACACCTTC.

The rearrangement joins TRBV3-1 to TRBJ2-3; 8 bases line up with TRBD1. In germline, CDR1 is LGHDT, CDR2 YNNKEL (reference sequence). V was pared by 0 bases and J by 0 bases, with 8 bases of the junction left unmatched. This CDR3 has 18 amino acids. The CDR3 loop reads CASSQEGDRPFSTDTQYF. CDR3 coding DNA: TGTGCCAGCAGCCAAGAAGGGGACAGGCCGTTCAGCACAGATACGCAGTATTTT.

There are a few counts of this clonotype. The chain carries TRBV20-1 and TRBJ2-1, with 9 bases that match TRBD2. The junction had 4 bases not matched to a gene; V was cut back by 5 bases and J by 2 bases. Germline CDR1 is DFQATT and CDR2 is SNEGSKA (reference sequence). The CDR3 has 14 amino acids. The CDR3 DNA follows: TGCAGTGCTTATAGCGGGGGAGCCTACAATGAGCAGTTCTTC. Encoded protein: CSAYSGGAYNEQFF.

This CDR3 reads CASRPGQGPTGELFF. Written as DNA, the CDR3 is TGCGCCAGCAGGCCGGGACAGGGGCCCACCGGGGAGCTGTTTTTT. The chain combines TRBV4-1 with TRBJ2-2; TRBD1 agrees at 10 bases. CDR1 and CDR2 (germline): MGHRA, YSYEKL. The CDR3 length is 15 residues. V lost 6 bases, J lost 4 bases, and 5 bases stayed unmatched.

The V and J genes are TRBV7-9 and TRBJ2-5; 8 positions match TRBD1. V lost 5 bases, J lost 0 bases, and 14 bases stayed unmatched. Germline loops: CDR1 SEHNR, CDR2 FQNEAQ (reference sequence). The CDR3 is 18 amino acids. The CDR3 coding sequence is TGTGCCAGCAGCCTACCGACCCGAGGACAGGGTAACCAAGAGACCCAGTACTTC. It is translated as CASSLPTRGQGNQETQYF.

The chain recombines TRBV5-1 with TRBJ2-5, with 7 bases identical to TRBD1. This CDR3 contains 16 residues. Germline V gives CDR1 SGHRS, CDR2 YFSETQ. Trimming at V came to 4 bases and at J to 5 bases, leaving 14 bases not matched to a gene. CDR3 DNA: TGCGCCAGCAGCACAGGGACAGCGAAAAAGGAGGAGACCCAGTACTTC. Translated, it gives CASSTGTAKKEETQYF.

For the CDR3, the DNA is TGTGCCAGCAGTTACGGCCGGGATTATAATGAAAAACTGTTTTTT. As protein: CASSYGRDYNEKLFF. The chain has TRBV6-6 and TRBJ1-4; the D is unclear. The CDR3 loop spans 15 amino acids. The ends were cut back, 2 bases at V and 4 bases at J, with 11 bases in the middle. Germline V gives CDR1 MNHNY, CDR2 SVGAGI (reference sequence).

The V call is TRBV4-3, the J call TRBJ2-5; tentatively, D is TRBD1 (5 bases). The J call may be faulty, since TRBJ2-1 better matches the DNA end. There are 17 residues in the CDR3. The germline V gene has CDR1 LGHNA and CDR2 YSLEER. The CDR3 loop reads CASSQDLWGVGRETQFF. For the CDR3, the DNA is TGCGCCAGCAGCCAAGATCTCTGGGGCGTTGGGCGAGAGACCCAGTTCTTC.

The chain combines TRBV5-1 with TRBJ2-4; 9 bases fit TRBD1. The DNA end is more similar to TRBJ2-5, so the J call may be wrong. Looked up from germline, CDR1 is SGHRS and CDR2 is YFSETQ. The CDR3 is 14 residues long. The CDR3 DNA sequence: TGCGCCAGCAGCTCGCCGACAGGGGGAGAGACCCAGTACTTC. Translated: CASSSPTGGETQYF.

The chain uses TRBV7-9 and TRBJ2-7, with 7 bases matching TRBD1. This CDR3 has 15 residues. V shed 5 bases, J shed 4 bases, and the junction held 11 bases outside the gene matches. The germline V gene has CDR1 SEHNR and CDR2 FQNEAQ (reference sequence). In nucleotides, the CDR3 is TGTGCCAGCAGCCTCTCAGGGACAGTCGGGTACGAGCAGTACTTC. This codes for CASSLSGTVGYEQYF.

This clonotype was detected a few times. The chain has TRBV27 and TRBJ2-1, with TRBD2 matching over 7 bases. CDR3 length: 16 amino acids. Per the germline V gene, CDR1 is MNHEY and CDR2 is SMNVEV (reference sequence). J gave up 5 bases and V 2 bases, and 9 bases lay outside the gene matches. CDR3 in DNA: TGTGCCAGCAGTTTAAGAGCGGGGAGCCCAAACAATGAGCAGTTCTTC. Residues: CASSLRAGSPNNEQFF.

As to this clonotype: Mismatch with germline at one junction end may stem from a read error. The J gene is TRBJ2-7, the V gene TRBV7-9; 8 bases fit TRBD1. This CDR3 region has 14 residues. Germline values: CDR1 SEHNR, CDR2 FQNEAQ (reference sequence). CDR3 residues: CVSSSRDRGHEQYF. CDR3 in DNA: TGTGTCAGCAGCTCCCGAGACAGGGGACACGAGCAGTACTTC.

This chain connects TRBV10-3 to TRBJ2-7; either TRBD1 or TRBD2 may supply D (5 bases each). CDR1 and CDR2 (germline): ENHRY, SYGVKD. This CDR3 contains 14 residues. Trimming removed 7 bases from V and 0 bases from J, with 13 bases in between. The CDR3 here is CAITRDGSSYEQYF. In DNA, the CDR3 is TGTGCCATCACCAGGGACGGTAGCTCCTACGAGCAGTACTTC.

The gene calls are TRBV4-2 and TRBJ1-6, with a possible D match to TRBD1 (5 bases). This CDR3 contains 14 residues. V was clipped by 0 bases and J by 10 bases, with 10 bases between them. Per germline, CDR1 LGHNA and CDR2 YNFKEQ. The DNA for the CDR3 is TGTGCCAGCAGCCAAGAAAATAGGGGCTCACCCCTCCACTTT. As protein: CASSQENRGSPLHF.

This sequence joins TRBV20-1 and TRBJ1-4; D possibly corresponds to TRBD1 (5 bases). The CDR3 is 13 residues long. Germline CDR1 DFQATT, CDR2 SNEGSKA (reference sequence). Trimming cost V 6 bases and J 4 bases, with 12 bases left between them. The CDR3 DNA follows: TGCAGTGCGCGGGGGTATCGTAATGAAAAACTGTTTTTT. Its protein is CSARGYRNEKLFF.

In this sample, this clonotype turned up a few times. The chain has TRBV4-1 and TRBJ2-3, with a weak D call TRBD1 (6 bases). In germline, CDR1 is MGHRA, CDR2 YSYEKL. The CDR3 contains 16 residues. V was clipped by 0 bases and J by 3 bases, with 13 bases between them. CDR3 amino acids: CASSQERTQGTDTQYF. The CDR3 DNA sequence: TGCGCCAGCAGCCAAGAACGGACGCAGGGGACAGATACGCAGTATTTT.

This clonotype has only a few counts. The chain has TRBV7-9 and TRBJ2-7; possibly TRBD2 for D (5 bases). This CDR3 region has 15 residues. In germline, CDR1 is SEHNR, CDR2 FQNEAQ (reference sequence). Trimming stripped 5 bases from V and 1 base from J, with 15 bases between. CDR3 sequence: CASSPIGVSSYEQYF. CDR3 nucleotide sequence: TGTGCCAGCAGCCCGATCGGGGTATCGTCCTACGAGCAGTACTTC.

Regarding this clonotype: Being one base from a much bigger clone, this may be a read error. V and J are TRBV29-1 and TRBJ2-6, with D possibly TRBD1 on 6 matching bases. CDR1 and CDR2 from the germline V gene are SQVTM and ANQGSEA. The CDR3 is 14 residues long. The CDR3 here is CSVSTGSEANVLTF. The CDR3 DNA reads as TGCAGCGTGTCTACAGGGTCTGAGGCCAACGTCCTGACTTTC.

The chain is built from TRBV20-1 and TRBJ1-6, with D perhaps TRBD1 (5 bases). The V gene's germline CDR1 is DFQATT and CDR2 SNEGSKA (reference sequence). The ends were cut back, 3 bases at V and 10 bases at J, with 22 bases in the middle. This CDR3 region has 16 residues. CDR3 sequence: CSARKPGGARESPLHF. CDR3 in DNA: TGCAGTGCTAGGAAACCGGGAGGGGCGCGAGAATCACCCCTCCACTTT.

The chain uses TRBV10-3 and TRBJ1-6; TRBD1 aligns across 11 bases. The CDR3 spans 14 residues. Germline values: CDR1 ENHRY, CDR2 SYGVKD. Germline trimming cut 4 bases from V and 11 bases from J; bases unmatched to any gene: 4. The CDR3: CAISGGQGEAPLHF. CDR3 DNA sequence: TGTGCCATCAGTGGGGGACAGGGGGAGGCACCCCTCCACTTT.

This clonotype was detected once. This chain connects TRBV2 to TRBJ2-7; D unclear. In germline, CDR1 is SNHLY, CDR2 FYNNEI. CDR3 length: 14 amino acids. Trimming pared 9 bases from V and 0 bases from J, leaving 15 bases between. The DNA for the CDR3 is TGTGCCAGGTCGAATGACTTAAGCTCCTACGAGCAGTACTTC. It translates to CARSNDLSSYEQYF.

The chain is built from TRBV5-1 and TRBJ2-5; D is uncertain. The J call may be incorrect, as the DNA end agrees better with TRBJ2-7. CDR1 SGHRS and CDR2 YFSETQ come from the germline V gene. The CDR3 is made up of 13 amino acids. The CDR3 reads CASSLALSSEQYF. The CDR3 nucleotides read TGCGCCAGCAGCTTGGCCTTGAGTTCCGAGCAGTACTTC.

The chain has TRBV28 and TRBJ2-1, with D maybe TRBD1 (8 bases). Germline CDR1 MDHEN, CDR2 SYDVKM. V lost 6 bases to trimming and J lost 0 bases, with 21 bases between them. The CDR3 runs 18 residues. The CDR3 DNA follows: TGTGCCAGCAGCTCACAGGGGGGGGCGTTTAGCTCCTACAATGAGCAGTTCTTC. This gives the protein CASSSQGGAFSSYNEQFF.